These 26 T cell receptor beta chains were sequenced from one sample in a study of cytomegalovirus exposure and HLA in healthy donors. This PCR relied on a set of 60 Vbeta primers and 13 Jbeta primers. The data were produced by immunoSEQ multiplex PCR, yet TCRdb's version contains in-frame clones alone and is incomplete. The data contain about 110,000 clones, 65% to 80% of them singletons. The sample taken for sequencing was PBMCs. These receptors came from a male donor in good health and CMV-seropositive.

This sequence joins TRBV28 and TRBJ2-7; 7 positions agree with TRBD1. The V gene end was trimmed by 4 bases and the J gene end by 3 bases; junction bases not matched to a gene: 12. Germline V gives CDR1 MDHEN, CDR2 SYDVKM. CDR3 length: 16 residues. DNA of the CDR3: TGTGCCAGCAGTTCACCGTACAGGGGCGAGCACTACGAGCAGTACTTC. Its translation: CASSSPYRGEHYEQYF.

This clone is a singleton in its sample. The gene calls are TRBV28 and TRBJ1-6; possible D gene TRBD1, 5 bases. The CDR3 loop spans 14 amino acids. V lost 2 bases, J lost 6 bases, and 8 bases lay in between. Per germline, CDR1 MDHEN and CDR2 SYDVKM. For the CDR3, the DNA is TGTGCCAGCAGTTTACTGCAGGGTAATTCACCCCTCCACTTT. It translates to CASSLLQGNSPLHF.

This clone was observed a few times. This chain connects TRBV9 to TRBJ1-1; 7 nucleotides agree with TRBD1. Germline V CDR1 and CDR2: SGDLS, YYNGEE. V shed 0 bases and J 2 bases; nucleotides not matched to a gene: 10. The CDR3 runs to 17 residues. Here the CDR3 reads CASSVVVYEGANTEAFF. The CDR3 nucleotides read TGTGCCAGCAGCGTAGTAGTCTATGAGGGGGCAAACACTGAAGCTTTCTTT.

This clone was detected only once. The chain employs TRBV29-1 and TRBJ2-7, with D possibly matching TRBD2 (5 bases). V gave up 6 bases and J gave up 7 bases, with 13 bases separating them. There are 11 residues in the CDR3. Germline V CDR1 and CDR2: SQVTM, ANQGSEA. The CDR3 reads CSVAELGEQYF. CDR3 sequence (DNA): TGCAGCGTCGCTGAACTAGGGGAGCAGTACTTC.

V gene TRBV27 combines with J gene TRBJ2-1; 11 bases line up with TRBD2. Unmatched junction bases numbered 8, after V lost 6 bases and J lost 7 bases. There are 15 residues in the CDR3. In germline, CDR1 is MNHEY, CDR2 SMNVEV (reference sequence). CDR3 region: CASSWGGLAENEQFF. CDR3 DNA sequence: TGTGCCAGCAGCTGGGGGGGACTAGCGGAGAATGAGCAGTTCTTC.

This chain links TRBV7-9 with TRBJ1-6; 7 bases align to TRBD1. The CDR3 runs to 15 residues. With V trimmed by 5 bases and J by 5 bases, 6 bases remained unmatched. Germline assignment: CDR1 SEHNR and CDR2 FQNEAQ (reference sequence). The DNA of the CDR3 is TGTGCCAGCAGCCCCAGACAGGGAAATAATTCACCCCTCCACTTT. This codes for CASSPRQGNNSPLHF. Supplemented by reference TRBV7-9 and TRBJ1-6, the full variable domain reads DTGVSQNPRHKITKRGQNVTFRCDPISEHNRLYWYRQTLGQGPEFLTYFQNEAQLEKSRLLSDRFSAERPKGSFSTLEIQRTEQGDSAMYLCASSPRQGNNSPLHFGNGTRLTVT.

The chain links TRBV5-4 to TRBJ1-1; 7 nucleotides line up with TRBD1. Germline loops: CDR1 SGHNT, CDR2 YYREEE (reference sequence). This CDR3 has 15 amino acids. After removal of 4 bases from V and 1 base from J, the junction contained 7 bases not matched to a gene. This CDR3 reads CASSPNRDRNTEAFF. DNA for the CDR3: TGTGCCAGCAGCCCGAACCGGGACAGGAACACTGAAGCTTTCTTT.

This clone turned up a few times. The CDR3 spells CASSYSGGGEGTQYF. DNA of the CDR3: TGCGCCAGCAGCTATAGCGGGGGAGGGGAAGGAACGCAGTATTTT. The chain carries TRBV5-1 and TRBJ2-3, with TRBD2 matching 9 bases. Germline V gene data show CDR1 as SGHRS and CDR2 as YFSETQ. The CDR3 has 15 amino acids. Trimming cost V 3 bases and J 9 bases; bases outside gene matches: 11.

The CDR3 is CASSFGNIGRSRGTDTQYF. The CDR3 DNA is TGTGCCAGCAGTTTTGGTAATATAGGGCGGTCGCGGGGCACAGATACGCAGTATTTT. The rearrangement uses TRBV28 and TRBJ2-3; tentatively, D is TRBD2 (5 bases). The CDR3 totals 19 residues. Germline CDR1 and CDR2: MDHEN and SYDVKM. The ends were cut back, 3 bases at V and 1 base at J, with 23 bases in the middle.

A few counts support this clone. V and J are TRBV9 and TRBJ2-5; D unclear. V lost 2 bases, J lost 7 bases, and 9 bases lay in between. This CDR3 spans 12 amino acids. CDR1 SGDLS and CDR2 YYNGEE come from the germline V gene. CDR3 protein: CASSVQAGTQYF. CDR3 sequence (DNA): TGTGCCAGCAGCGTCCAGGCAGGGACCCAGTACTTC.

The chain carries TRBV4-1 and TRBJ2-2; TRBD2 might be the D (5 bases). Trimming shortened V by 4 bases and J by 4 bases, and 13 bases separated the two germline ends. This CDR3 contains 15 residues. Per germline, CDR1 MGHRA and CDR2 YSYEKL. This CDR3 reads CASSPLVGSTGELFF. In nucleotides, the CDR3 is TGCGCCAGCAGCCCACTTGTGGGGAGCACCGGGGAGCTGTTTTTT.

Concerning this clone: The sample has other DNA sequences that encode this CDR3 too. This rearrangement joins TRBV5-1 to TRBJ1-5; perhaps TRBD1 as D (6 bases). The V and J ends lost 4 bases and 1 base respectively, with 9 bases between them. The CDR3 is made up of 14 amino acids. From germline, CDR1 is SGHRS and CDR2 YFSETQ. This CDR3 is CASSPGQSNQPQHF. CDR3 sequence (DNA): TGCGCCAGCAGCCCAGGACAGAGCAATCAGCCCCAGCATTTT.

The chain is built from TRBV7-2 and TRBJ2-7; 9 nucleotides line up with TRBD1. Germline CDR1 is SGHTA and CDR2 is FQGNSA. This CDR3 region has 14 residues. V lost 5 bases and J lost 6; bases outside the gene matches: 8. CDR3 sequence (DNA): TGTGCCAGCAGCCTACGACAGGGGGGGAGCGAGCAGTACTTC. The encoded protein is CASSLRQGGSEQYF.

V gene TRBV4-1 combines with J gene TRBJ1-4; TRBD1 agrees at 11 bases. There are 16 residues in the CDR3. The V and J ends lost 0 bases and 5 bases, in that order; junction bases with no gene match: 2. Germline V gives CDR1 MGHRA, CDR2 YSYEKL. CDR3 protein: CASSQDRDRGNEKLFF. The CDR3, as DNA: TGCGCCAGCAGCCAAGATCGGGACAGGGGGAATGAAAAACTGTTTTTT.

The genes are TRBV7-2 and TRBJ1-6, with a possible D match to TRBD1 (5 bases). CDR3 size: 16 residues. Trimming left V 3 bases short and J 0 bases short, with 9 bases between. Germline V gives CDR1 SGHTA, CDR2 FQGNSA. CDR3 protein: CASSFRQSSYNSPLHF. The CDR3 DNA reads as TGTGCCAGCAGCTTCAGACAGAGCTCCTATAATTCACCCCTCCACTTT. The entire variable domain, with the rest obtained from reference TRBV7-2 and TRBJ1-6, is as follows: GAGVSQSPSNKVTEKGKDVELRCDPISGHTALYWYRQSLGQGLEFLIYFQGNSAPDKSGLPSDRFSAERTGGSVSTLTIQRTQQEDSAVYLCASSFRQSSYNSPLHFGNGTRLTVT.

V usage is TRBV28 and J usage is TRBJ2-1; D uncertain. Germline-derived CDR1 and CDR2 are MDHEN and SYDVKM. Trimming left V 2 bases short and J 6 bases short, with 8 bases between. CDR3 length: 13 residues. CDR3 sequence (DNA): TGTGCCAGCAGTTTAGTATCCGGCAATGAGCAGTTCTTC. It is translated as CASSLVSGNEQFF. Filled out from reference TRBV28 and TRBJ2-1, the complete variable domain reads DVKVTQSSRYLVKRTGEKVFLECVQDMDHENMFWYRQDPGLGLRLIYFSYDVKMKEKGDIPEGYSVSREKKERFSLILESASTNQTSMYLCASSLVSGNEQFFGPGTRLTVL.

This chain connects TRBV7-9 to TRBJ2-7, with 9 bases identical to TRBD1. This CDR3 spans 14 amino acids. V gave up 4 bases and J gave up 3 bases; unmatched junction bases: 4. CDR1 and CDR2 from the germline V gene are SEHNR and FQNEAQ (reference sequence). CDR3 bases: TGTGCCAGCAGCTCGGACAGGGGCCACTACGAGCAGTACTTC. This codes for CASSSDRGHYEQYF.

Only one count was recorded for this clone. The chain joins TRBV19 to TRBJ2-5, with 11 bases lining up with TRBD2. The closer fit of TRBJ2-7 to the DNA end suggests the J call may be wrong. This CDR3 is built from 14 residues. CDR1 is LNHDA, CDR2 SQIVND, per germline (reference sequence). CDR3 residues: CASSKLAGAYEQYF. The CDR3 DNA sequence: TGTGCCAGTAGTAAACTAGCGGGGGCCTACGAGCAGTACTTC.

This clone occurred a few times. The chain uses TRBV20-1 and TRBJ2-7; weak D call: TRBD2 (6 bases). V was trimmed by 5 bases and J by 7 bases, leaving 12 bases between them. This CDR3 comprises 11 residues. Germline loops: CDR1 DFQATT, CDR2 SNEGSKA (reference sequence). The DNA for the CDR3 is TGCAGTGCTTGGGACTTAGCGGAGCAGTACTTC. Residues: CSAWDLAEQYF.

V is TRBV9 and J is TRBJ2-1; 7 bases map to TRBD1. The trim removed 0 bases at V and 1 base at J, leaving 4 bases unmatched. CDR1 SGDLS and CDR2 YYNGEE come from the germline V gene. The length of the CDR3 is 16 residues. In nucleotides, the CDR3 is TGTGCCAGCAGCGTAGCTGAGGGGGCGTCCTACAATGAGCAGTTCTTC. This translates into CASSVAEGASYNEQFF.

The CDR3 region is CASSVTLAGDRTDTQYF. The CDR3 DNA follows: TGCGCCAGCAGCGTAACACTAGCGGGGGACCGAACAGATACGCAGTATTTT. The chain links TRBV5-1 to TRBJ2-3, with TRBD2 identical over 11 bases. The CDR3 consists of 17 residues. Germline assignment: CDR1 SGHRS and CDR2 YFSETQ. With V trimmed by 4 bases and J by 3 bases, 10 bases remained unmatched.

V gene TRBV29-1 combines with J gene TRBJ2-1, with 7 positions matching TRBD1. The CDR3 runs to 13 residues. Germline CDR1 and CDR2: SQVTM and ANQGSEA. Trimming took 6 bases from V and 4 from J; bases not matched to a gene: 6. CDR3 nucleotides: TGCAGCGTCCCGGGACAGACTTACAATGAGCAGTTCTTC. Encoded protein: CSVPGQTYNEQFF.

In its sample, this clone was seen once. The chain joins TRBV7-8 to TRBJ1-5; D is unresolved. Trimming stripped 5 bases from V and 5 bases from J, with 19 bases between. Germline-derived CDR1 and CDR2 are SGHVS and FQNEAQ. The CDR3 covers 16 residues. The CDR3 bases are TGTGCCAGCAGCCCAGGAGCGGGTCCCGCGGATCAGCCCCAGCATTTT. Translation: CASSPGAGPADQPQHF. Supplemented by reference TRBV7-8 and TRBJ1-5, the full variable domain reads GAGVSQSPRYKVAKRGQDVALRCDPISGHVSLFWYQQALGQGPEFLTYFQNEAQLDKSGLPSDRFFAERPEGSVSTLKIQRTQQEDSAVYLCASSPGAGPADQPQHFGDGTRLSIL.

A few counts support this clone. The CDR3 DNA sequence: TGTGCCAGCAGCTCAAGACGGACAGGAACCGGGGAGCTGTTTTTT. Translation: CASSSRRTGTGELFF. The rearrangement joins TRBV7-9 to TRBJ2-2; 7 bases agree with TRBD1. With 4 bases clipped from V and 5 bases from J, the junction kept 7 bases outside the gene matches. This CDR3 is 15 amino acids long. Germline loops: CDR1 SEHNR, CDR2 FQNEAQ (reference sequence).

This chain links TRBV23-1 with TRBJ1-2, with 8 bases lining up with TRBD1. TRBV23-1 is classed as an ORF, of uncertain function. The CDR3 length is 17 residues. Trimming removed 8 bases from V and 4 bases from J; junction bases left unmatched: 18. CDR3 DNA sequence: TGCGCCAGCGGCCGACTCTGTAAGGGACAGGAATTCTATGGCTACACCTTC. Protein sequence: CASGRLCKGQEFYGYTF.

This chain links TRBV5-1 with TRBJ1-1, with a tentative D call TRBD1 (6 bases). From germline, CDR1 is SGHRS and CDR2 YFSETQ. Deletions cut 4 bases from V and 7 bases from J, with 17 bases between. This CDR3 is built from 14 residues. DNA of the CDR3: TGCGCCAGCAGCACAGAGGGCAGGGGCGGTGAAGCTTTCTTT. This gives the protein CASSTEGRGGEAFF.